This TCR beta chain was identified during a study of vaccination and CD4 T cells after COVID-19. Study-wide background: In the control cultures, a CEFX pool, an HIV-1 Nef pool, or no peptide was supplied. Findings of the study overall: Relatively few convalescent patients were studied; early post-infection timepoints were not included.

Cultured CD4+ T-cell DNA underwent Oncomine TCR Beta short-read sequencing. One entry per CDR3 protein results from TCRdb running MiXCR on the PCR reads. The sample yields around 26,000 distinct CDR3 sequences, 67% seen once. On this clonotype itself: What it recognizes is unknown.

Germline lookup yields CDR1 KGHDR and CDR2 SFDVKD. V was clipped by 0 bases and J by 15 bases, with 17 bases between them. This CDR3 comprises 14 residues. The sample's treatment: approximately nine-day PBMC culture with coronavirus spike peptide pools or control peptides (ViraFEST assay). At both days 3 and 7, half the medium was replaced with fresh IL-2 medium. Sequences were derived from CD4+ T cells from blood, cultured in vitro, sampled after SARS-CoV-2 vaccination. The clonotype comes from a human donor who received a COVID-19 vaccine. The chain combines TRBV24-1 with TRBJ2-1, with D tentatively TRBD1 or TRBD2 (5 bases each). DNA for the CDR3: TGTGCCACCAGTGATTTGCTCGGGACGCTCGGTTTGTTCTTC. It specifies CATSDLLGTLGLFF.